A single sample is the source of the 10 T cell receptor beta chains below, sequenced in a study of T cells in Graves' hyperthyroidism and ophthalmopathy. TCR beta CDR3 regions were amplified from RNA transcripts. RT-PCR in the first round (using the HTBI primer set) targeted the TCR CDR3. MiXCR, applied by TCRdb to the multiplex PCR reads, yields one record per CDR3 protein. Found here are about 380,000 distinct CDR3 sequences, approximately 17% of them singletons; the top ten hold 40%. Sequencing was performed on blood. Receptors were obtained from a man in his late teens or twenties with Graves' ophthalmopathy.

This clonotype was seen repeatedly, ten times or more. V is TRBV12-3 or TRBV12-4 and J is TRBJ2-1; D possibly uses TRBD1 or TRBD2 (5 bases each). Trimming stripped 5 bases from V and 0 bases from J, with 14 bases between. CDR3 length: 16 amino acids. The CDR3 DNA reads TGTGCCAGCAGTCAGAGTTGGGGGAGCTCCTACAATGAGCAGTTCTTC. Amino acids: CASSQSWGSSYNEQFF.

This rearrangement joins TRBV7-9 to TRBJ2-2; D uncertain. The CDR3 runs 15 residues. CDR1 and CDR2 from the germline V gene are SEHNR and FQNEAQ (reference sequence). V was clipped by 8 bases and J by 2 bases, with 15 bases between them. The CDR3 is CASGPGQSNTGELFF. CDR3 DNA: TGTGCCAGCGGCCCCGGGCAGTCTAACACCGGGGAGCTGTTTTTT.

The chain employs TRBV4-2 and TRBJ2-1; unclear D gene. V lost 0 bases, J lost 0 bases, and 9 bases lay in between. Looked up from germline, CDR1 is LGHNA and CDR2 is YNFKEQ. The CDR3 consists of 16 residues. This CDR3 reads CASSQDGVVSYNEQFF. The CDR3, as DNA: TGTGCCAGCAGCCAAGATGGGGTGGTCTCCTACAATGAGCAGTTCTTC.

This clonotype was recorded a few times. The rearrangement links TRBV9 to TRBJ1-1, with D unclear. V was cut by 3 bases and J by 0 bases, with 6 bases left in between. CDR1 is SGDLS and CDR2 is YYNGEE in the germline V gene. This CDR3 is built from 13 residues. CDR3 nucleotides: TGTGCCAGCAGCGCCTCAATGAACACTGAAGCTTTCTTT. It encodes CASSASMNTEAFF.

This clonotype appeared many times. CDR3: CSAPRLAETDTQYF. In nucleotides, the CDR3 is TGCAGTGCTCCAAGACTAGCGGAAACAGATACGCAGTATTTT. The rearrangement joins TRBV20-1 to TRBJ2-3; TRBD2 aligns across 9 bases. The CDR3 sequence is 14 residues long. Germline-derived CDR1 and CDR2 are DFQATT and SNEGSKA (reference sequence). V was pared by 5 bases and J by 3 bases, with 6 bases of the junction left unmatched.

This clonotype occurred many times. The chain recombines TRBV5-6 with TRBJ2-5; 7 bases fit TRBD1. The CDR3 extends over 16 amino acids. V shed 4 bases and J 5 bases; nucleotides not matched to a gene: 14. Germline CDR1 reads SGHDT; CDR2 reads YYEEEE. CDR3 loop: CASSPVLDRRWETQYF. CDR3 bases: TGTGCCAGCAGCCCCGTCTTGGACAGGCGGTGGGAGACCCAGTACTTC.

This clonotype was recorded at least ten times. V and J are TRBV18 and TRBJ2-2; D remains ambiguous. The CDR3 sequence is 13 residues long. The germline V gene has CDR1 KGHSH and CDR2 LQKENI. V lost 0 bases, J lost 4 bases, and 3 bases lay in between. The CDR3 sequence is CASSPPVTGELFF. CDR3 coding DNA: TGTGCCAGCTCACCACCGGTCACCGGGGAGCTGTTTTTT.

On this clonotype: One junction end does not reproduce the germline sequence, and a read error may be involved. The rearrangement links TRBV7-2 to TRBJ2-1; 12 bases fit TRBD2. Germline CDR1 SGHTA, CDR2 FQGNSA. The CDR3 has 15 residues. CDR3 DNA sequence: TGTGCCAGCAGCTACCTCCCTCTAGCGGGGGGGCCCCAGGTCTTC. Its translation: CASSYLPLAGGPQVF.

A note on this clonotype: Sequence at one end of the junction differs from germline and may be a read error. V is TRBV5-1 and J is TRBJ1-2; D is ambiguous. Germline V gene data show CDR1 as SGHRS and CDR2 as YFSETQ. The CDR3 totals 13 residues. The CDR3 nucleotides are TGTGCCAGCAGCCAAGCACCGAGGACTGGCTACACCTTC. This encodes CASSQAPRTGYTF.

The V call is TRBV20-1, the J call TRBJ1-5, with TRBD1 matching 7 bases. V gave up 6 bases and J gave up 2 bases; unmatched junction bases: 13. The germline V gene encodes CDR1 DFQATT and CDR2 SNEGSKA (reference sequence). The CDR3 is 16 residues long. The CDR3 DNA follows: TGCAGTGCCCTGTGGACAGGCGGGCGAGGCAATCAGCCCCAGCATTTT. Its translation is CSALWTGGRGNQPQHF.